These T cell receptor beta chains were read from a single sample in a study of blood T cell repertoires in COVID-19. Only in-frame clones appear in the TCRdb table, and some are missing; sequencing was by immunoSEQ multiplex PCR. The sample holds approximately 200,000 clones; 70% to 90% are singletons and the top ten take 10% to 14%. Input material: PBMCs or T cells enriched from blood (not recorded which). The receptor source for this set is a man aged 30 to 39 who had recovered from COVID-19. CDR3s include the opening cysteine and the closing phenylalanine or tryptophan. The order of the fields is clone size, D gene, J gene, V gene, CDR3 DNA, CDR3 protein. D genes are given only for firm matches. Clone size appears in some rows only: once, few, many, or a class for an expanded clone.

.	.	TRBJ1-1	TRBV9	TGTGCCAGCAGCGTATCTGAGGGAAGGACTGAAGCTTTCTTT	CASSVSEGRTEAFF
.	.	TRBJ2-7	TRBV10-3	TGTGCCATCAGTGTGGCCGCCCCTTCCTACGAGCAGTACTTC	CAISVAAPSYEQYF
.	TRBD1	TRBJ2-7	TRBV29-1	TGCAGCGTTCGGACAGGGAGCTCCTACGAGCAGTACTTC	CSVRTGSSYEQYF
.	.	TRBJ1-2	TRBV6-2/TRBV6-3	TGTGCCAGCAGTTATCTCGGACAGAGCTATGGCTACACCTTC	CASSYLGQSYGYTF
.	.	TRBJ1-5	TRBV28	TGTGCCAGCAGCCCACGACAGTATAGCAATCAGCCCCAGCATTTT	CASSPRQYSNQPQHF
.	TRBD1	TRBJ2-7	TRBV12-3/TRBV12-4	TGTGCCAGCAGTCCGACAGGGGCCTACGAGCAGTACTTC	CASSPTGAYEQYF
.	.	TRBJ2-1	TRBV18	TGTGCCAGCTCACAGGCGAGGGCGTTTCCTAATGAGCAGTTCTTC	CASSQARAFPNEQFF
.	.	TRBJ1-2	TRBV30	TGTGCCTGGAGTGCGAACAGGGTCGGCTACACCTTC	CAWSANRVGYTF
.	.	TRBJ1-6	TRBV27	TGTGCCAGCAGTTCCCCTTCCTCCTATAATTCACCCCTCCACTTT	CASSSPSSYNSPLHF
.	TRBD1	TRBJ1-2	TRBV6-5	TGTGCCAGCTCCCCGACAGGGGGTGACGGCTACACCTTC	CASSPTGGDGYTF
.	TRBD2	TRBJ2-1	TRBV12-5	TGTGCTAGTGGCCTCAATAGCGGGATTGGTGATGAGCAGTTCTTC	CASGLNSGIGDEQFF
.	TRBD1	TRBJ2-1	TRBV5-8	TGTGCCAGCAGCAACAAGGGCCGGGACAGGAGTTACAATGAGCAGTTCTTC	CASSNKGRDRSYNEQFF
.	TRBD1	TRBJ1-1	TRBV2	TGTGCCAGCAGTACCCGACAGGGGCGTACTGAAGCTTTCTTT	CASSTRQGRTEAFF
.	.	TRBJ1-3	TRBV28	TGTGCCAGCAGTCTCACAGGGCCCTACTCTGGAAACACCATATATTTT	CASSLTGPYSGNTIYF
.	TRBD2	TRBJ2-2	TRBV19	TGTGCCAGTAGTCCGACTAGCGGGAGGCGCGGGGAGCTGTTTTTT	CASSPTSGRRGELFF
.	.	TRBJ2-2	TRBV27	TGTGCCATTAAACGGGGAGGTGCTAACGGGGAGCTGTTTTTT	CAIKRGGANGELFF
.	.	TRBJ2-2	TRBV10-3	TGTGCCATCGGACAGTCGAGTAACACCGGGGAGCTGTTTTTT	CAIGQSSNTGELFF
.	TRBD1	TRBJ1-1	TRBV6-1	TGTGCCAGCAGTTCCGGACAGGGCTACACTGAAGCTTTCTTT	CASSSGQGYTEAFF
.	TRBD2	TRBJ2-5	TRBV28	TGTGCCAGCAGTTTATGGGGGCTAGCGGCTCAAGAGACCCAGTACTTC	CASSLWGLAAQETQYF
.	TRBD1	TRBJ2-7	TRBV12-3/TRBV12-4	TGTGCCAGCAGCATTACAGGGGGCGGATGGCAGTACTTC	CASSITGGGWQYF
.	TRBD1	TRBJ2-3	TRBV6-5	TGTGCCATCGACGACAGGGCCGGAGGTACGCAGTATTTT	CAIDDRAGGTQYF
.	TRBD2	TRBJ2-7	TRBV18	TGTGCCAGCTCATCAGATAGCGGGATTCGCTACGAGCAGTACTTC	CASSSDSGIRYEQYF
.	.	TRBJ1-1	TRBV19	TGTGCCAGTAGTACCATAGACAAGCCAAACACTGAAGCTTTCTTT	CASSTIDKPNTEAFF
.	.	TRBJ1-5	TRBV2	TGTGCCAGCAGCGTACAGGGAGGGGCTAGCAATCAGCCCCAGCATTTT	CASSVQGGASNQPQHF
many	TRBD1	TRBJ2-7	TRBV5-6	TGTGCCAGCAGCGGAACCGGGACAGGGGCGCAGGAGCAGTACTTC	CASSGTGTGAQEQYF
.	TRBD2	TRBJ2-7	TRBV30	TGTGCCTGGAGATTCCGATTTAGCGGGAGACCCTACGAGCAGTACTTC	CAWRFRFSGRPYEQYF
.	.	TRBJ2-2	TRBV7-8	TGTGCCAGCAGCTTAAGGTGGCAGGGGTCGACCGGGGAGCTGTTTTTT	CASSLRWQGSTGELFF
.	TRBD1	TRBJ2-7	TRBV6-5	TGTGCCAGCAGTTACTCGAAGGGACAGGGTCCGGTCGAGCAGTACTTC	CASSYSKGQGPVEQYF
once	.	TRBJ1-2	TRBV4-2	TGTGCCAGCAGCCAAGGTACCACAGGGTCCGACTATGGCTACACCTTC	CASSQGTTGSDYGYTF
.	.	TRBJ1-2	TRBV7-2	TGTGCCAGCAGCTTACTAGGCCTTACTAACTATGGCTACACCTTC	CASSLLGLTNYGYTF
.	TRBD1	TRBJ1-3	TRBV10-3	TGTGCCATCAGGCGACAGGGGGCCATCCCTCTTACCTATAACTCTGGAAACACCATATATTTT	CAIRRQGAIPLTYNSGNTIYF
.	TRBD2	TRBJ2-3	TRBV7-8	TGTGCCAGCAGCTTAGCGCCGGCGGGAGGGTACACAGATACGCAGTATTTT	CASSLAPAGGYTDTQYF
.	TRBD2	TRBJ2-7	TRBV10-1	TGCGCCAGCAGTGATACGGGGGGACTAGGCTCGCAGTACTTC	CASSDTGGLGSQYF
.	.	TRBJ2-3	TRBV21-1	TGTGCCAGCCAACATGGGACTACAAGATTAGATACGCAGTATTTT	CASQHGTTRLDTQYF
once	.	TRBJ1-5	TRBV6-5	TGTGCCAGCAGGGCTTATGGGGCCGAAAATCAGCCCCAGCATTTT	CASRAYGAENQPQHF
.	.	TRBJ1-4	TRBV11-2	TGTGCCAGCAGCCCCCGTGGGAACAGGTTGTCAGTCAGGAATGAAAAACTGTTTTTT	CASSPRGNRLSVRNEKLFF
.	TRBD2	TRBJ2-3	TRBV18	TGTGCCAGCTCAGACCGCTGGGCGGGGGTAGCAGATACGCAGTATTTT	CASSDRWAGVADTQYF
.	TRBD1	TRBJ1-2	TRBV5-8	TGTGCCAGCAGCAGGGACAGGGGGCTTGGGGGCTACACCTTC	CASSRDRGLGGYTF
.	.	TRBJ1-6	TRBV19	TGTGCCAGTAGTATAGACCGGGGCGCGGGGTATAATTCACCCCTCCACTTT	CASSIDRGAGYNSPLHF